Sequencing of this T cell receptor (beta chain) was carried out in a study of cytomegalovirus exposure and HLA in healthy donors. Whole-study results and caveats: Follow-up analysis later connected one missense variant in DCLRE1C with trimming of TCR beta V- and J-genes. Highly shared variants forming one cluster were likely a sequencing artifact.

Per the germline V gene, CDR1 is SGHTA and CDR2 is FQGNSA. This CDR3 is 15 amino acids long. Trimming removed 2 bases at V and 3 bases at J, with 11 bases between. The PCR used 60 Vbeta and 13 Jbeta primers. TCRdb keeps only in-frame clones here, not all; method: immunoSEQ multiplex PCR. Here the sample table reports 200,000 to 250,000 clones. Of note for this clone: The target antigen is unknown.

V and J are TRBV7-2 and TRBJ2-4, with D tentatively TRBD2 (5 bases). The sequence was collected from a girl aged 2 to 10 in good health and CMV-seropositive. Sequencing was carried out using PBMCs. CDR3 region: CASSLTGWDKNIQYF. In DNA, the CDR3 is TGTGCCAGCAGCTTAACGGGATGGGACAAAAACATTCAGTACTTC.